This TCR beta chain was obtained from a study of blood T cell repertoires in COVID-19. Trimming pared 5 bases from V and 7 bases from J, leaving 17 bases between. CDR3 length: 15 amino acids. Germline CDR1 and CDR2: SGHTA and FQGNSA. Some clones are missing from TCRdb's copy, which holds only in-frame ones; the method was immunoSEQ multiplex PCR. In the table there are a few hundred thousand clones, around four fifths of which are singletons. This clonotype was obtained from a woman in her fifties or sixties who had recovered from COVID-19. Sequencing was done on a sample of PBMCs or T cells enriched from blood (not recorded which). This rearrangement joins TRBV7-2 to TRBJ1-4; D gene uncertain. The CDR3 DNA sequence: TGTGCCAGCAGCGAGAGGGCCTCCGTTGGTGAAAAACTGTTTTTT. Translated, it gives CASSERASVGEKLFF.